Reported below is one TCR beta chain. Its antigen is still unknown. Method: immunoSEQ multiplex PCR; TCRdb's copy keeps in-frame clones and lacks some. The data hold roughly 450,000 clones, with 75% to 95% observed a single time. This sample was taken from a study of Ad26.COV2.S vaccination and SARS-CoV-2 variants. For the study at large: Donor had been placed in the Ad26.COV2.S arm of the COV1001 trial. Administration of Ad26.COV2.S was intramuscular, either once or twice 56 days apart. Findings and limits, study-wide: Placebo recipients trailed vaccine recipients in spike-specific TCR breadth. Comparable non-spike TCR breadth was observed in vaccine and placebo recipients.

This sample's treatment: around 19 received Ad26.COV2.S at low or high dose, single or two shots; about 5 received placebo; per-sample allocation not given. Day 63 after the first vaccine or placebo injection was the time point for sampling. The CDR3 length is 16 residues. Trimming removed 2 bases from V and 4 bases from J, with 14 bases in between. The V gene's germline CDR1 is MNHEY and CDR2 SVGAGI. This sequence was found in a person between 18 and 65 years old who received the Ad26.COV2.S COVID-19 vaccine or a placebo. The sequencing here drew on peripheral blood, taken in a trial of Ad26.COV2.S vaccine versus placebo. The V gene is TRBV6-5, the J gene TRBJ2-2; no firm D call. CDR3 sequence (DNA): TGTGCCAGCAGTTACCGGGCACCTCGTGGCACCGGGGAGCTGTTTTTT. As protein: CASSYRAPRGTGELFF.